These 5 T cell receptor beta chains were all obtained from the same sample, sequenced in a study of siplizumab effects on memory and regulatory T cells. The authors cocultured the mixed lymphocyte reaction cells at 37 degrees C for over 5 days. Assay: immunoSEQ multiplex PCR; the TCRdb copy retains only in-frame clones and omits some. The sample gives about 10,000 clones, roughly 50% of which show up once; approximately 23% is in the top ten. Antigens for these TCRs are unknown. The material sequenced was CFSE-low (dividing) CD4+ T cells sorted from an allogeneic mixed lymphocyte reaction. These receptors were obtained from a human donor in good health; the cells came from an allogeneic mixed lymphocyte reaction.

The V and J genes are TRBV6-5 and TRBJ1-5; no clear D gene. Germline loops: CDR1 MNHEY, CDR2 SVGAGI. The CDR3 has 14 amino acids. The V gene lost 6 bases and the J gene lost 0 bases, with 9 bases spanning the gap. The CDR3 here is CASSRTASNQPQHF. The CDR3 nucleotides are TGTGCCAGCAGCCGTACAGCTAGCAATCAGCCCCAGCATTTT.

This clone has just a few counts. The genes are TRBV2 and TRBJ2-7, with D perhaps TRBD1 (6 bases). The CDR3 length is 12 residues. From germline, CDR1 is SNHLY and CDR2 FYNNEI. Trimming shortened V by 5 bases and J by 4 bases, and 9 bases separated the two germline ends. The CDR3 spells CASSLQGYEQYF. The CDR3 nucleotides are TGTGCCAGCAGTCTACAGGGTTACGAGCAGTACTTC.

On this clone itself: One end of the junction does not line up with germline, which may come from a read error. The rearrangement joins TRBV5-1 to TRBJ2-3; D is undetermined. Germline loops: CDR1 SGHRS, CDR2 YFSETQ. This CDR3 has 14 amino acids. CDR3 DNA: TGTGCCAGCAGCCGCGGTTGGGGCACAGATACGCAGTATTTT. Amino acids: CASSRGWGTDTQYF.

V is TRBV6-1 and J is TRBJ1-5, with D possibly matching TRBD1 (5 bases). The V gene's germline CDR1 is MNHNS and CDR2 SASEGT. Trimming took off 9 bases at V and 5 bases at J, with 11 bases between the two ends. The CDR3 loop spans 12 amino acids. CDR3 nucleotide sequence: TGTGCCAGTGAGCAGGGTTATCAGCCCCAGCATTTT. It codes for CASEQGYQPQHF.

As for this clone: A far bigger clonotype differs at one base, so this is likely a read error. This CDR3 is CASSLAANYEQYF. Here the CDR3 DNA reads TGTGCCAGCAGCTTGGCGGCGAACTACGAGCAGTACTTC. V is TRBV5-6 and J is TRBJ2-7; no definite D call. Trimming pared 0 bases from V and 3 bases from J, leaving 7 bases between. The CDR3 length is 13 residues. Germline V gene sequence: CDR1 SGHDT, CDR2 YYEEEE.